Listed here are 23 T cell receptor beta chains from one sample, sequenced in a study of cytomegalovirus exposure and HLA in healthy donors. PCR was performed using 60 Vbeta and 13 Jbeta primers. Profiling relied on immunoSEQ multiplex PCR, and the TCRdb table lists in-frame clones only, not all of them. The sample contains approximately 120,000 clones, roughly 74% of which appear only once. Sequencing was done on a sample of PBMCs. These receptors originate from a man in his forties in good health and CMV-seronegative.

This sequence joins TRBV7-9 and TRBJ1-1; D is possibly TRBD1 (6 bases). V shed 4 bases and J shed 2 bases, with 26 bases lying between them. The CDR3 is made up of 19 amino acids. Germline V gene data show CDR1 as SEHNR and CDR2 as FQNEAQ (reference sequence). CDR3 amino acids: CASSSPKGGRHLLNTEAFF. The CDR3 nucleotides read TGTGCCAGCAGCTCTCCTAAAGGGGGTCGGCACCTTCTTAACACTGAAGCTTTCTTT.

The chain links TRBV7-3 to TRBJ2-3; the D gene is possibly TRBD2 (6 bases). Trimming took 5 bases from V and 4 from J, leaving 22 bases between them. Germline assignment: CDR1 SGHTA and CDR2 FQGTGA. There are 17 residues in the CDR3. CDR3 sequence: CASSLGPPGSGPDTQYF. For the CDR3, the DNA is TGTGCCAGCAGCCTGGGCCCCCCGGGTAGCGGCCCAGATACGCAGTATTTT.

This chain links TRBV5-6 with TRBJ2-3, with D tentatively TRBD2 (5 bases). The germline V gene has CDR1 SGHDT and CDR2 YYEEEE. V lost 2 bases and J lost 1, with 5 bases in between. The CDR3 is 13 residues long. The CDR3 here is CASSFGGTDTQYF. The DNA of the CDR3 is TGTGCCAGCAGCTTCGGGGGCACAGATACGCAGTATTTT.

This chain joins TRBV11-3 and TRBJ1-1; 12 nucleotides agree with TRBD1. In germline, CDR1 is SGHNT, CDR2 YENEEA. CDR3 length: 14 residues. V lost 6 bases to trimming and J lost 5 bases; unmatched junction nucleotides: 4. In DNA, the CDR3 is TGTGCCAGCAGTGGGGACAGGGGGCGGACTGAAGCTTTCTTT. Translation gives CASSGDRGRTEAFF.

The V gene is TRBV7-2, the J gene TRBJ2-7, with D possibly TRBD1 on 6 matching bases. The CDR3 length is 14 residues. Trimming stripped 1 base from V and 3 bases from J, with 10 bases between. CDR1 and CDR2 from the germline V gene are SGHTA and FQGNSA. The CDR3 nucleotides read TGTGCCAGCAGCTTAGTTCAGGGGAACTACGAGCAGTACTTC. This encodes CASSLVQGNYEQYF.

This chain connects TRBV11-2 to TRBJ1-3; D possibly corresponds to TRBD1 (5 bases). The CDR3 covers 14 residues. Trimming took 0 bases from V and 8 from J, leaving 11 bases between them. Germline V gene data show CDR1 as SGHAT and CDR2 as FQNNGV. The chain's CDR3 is CASSLERRVDTIYF. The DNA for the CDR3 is TGTGCCAGCAGCTTAGAACGCAGGGTGGACACCATATATTTT.

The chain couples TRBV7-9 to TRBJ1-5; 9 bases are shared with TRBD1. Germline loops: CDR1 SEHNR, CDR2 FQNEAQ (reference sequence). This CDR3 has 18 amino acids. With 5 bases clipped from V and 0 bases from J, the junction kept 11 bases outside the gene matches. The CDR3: CASSPLEGTGHSNQPQHF. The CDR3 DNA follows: TGTGCCAGCAGCCCCCTGGAGGGGACAGGGCATAGCAATCAGCCCCAGCATTTT.

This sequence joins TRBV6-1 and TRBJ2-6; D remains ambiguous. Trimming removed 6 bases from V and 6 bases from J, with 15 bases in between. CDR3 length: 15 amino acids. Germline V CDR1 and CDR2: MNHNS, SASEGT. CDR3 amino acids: CASSTGRSVANVLTF. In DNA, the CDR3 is TGTGCCAGCAGCACTGGCAGGTCAGTGGCCAACGTCCTGACTTTC.

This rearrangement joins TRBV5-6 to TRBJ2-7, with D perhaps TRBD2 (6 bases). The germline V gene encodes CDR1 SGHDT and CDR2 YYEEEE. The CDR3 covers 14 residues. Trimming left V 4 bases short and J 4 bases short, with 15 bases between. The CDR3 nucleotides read TGTGCCAGCAGCATCTCCGGGACTGTATACGAGCAGTACTTC. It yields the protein CASSISGTVYEQYF.

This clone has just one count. As DNA, the CDR3 is TGTGCCAGCTCGTTCCACTCGAACTCCTACGAGCAGTACTTC. It specifies CASSFHSNSYEQYF. V gene TRBV2 combines with J gene TRBJ2-7; no definite D call. Looked up from germline, CDR1 is SNHLY and CDR2 is FYNNEI. This CDR3 contains 14 residues. V was trimmed by 8 bases and J by 0 bases, leaving 14 bases between them.

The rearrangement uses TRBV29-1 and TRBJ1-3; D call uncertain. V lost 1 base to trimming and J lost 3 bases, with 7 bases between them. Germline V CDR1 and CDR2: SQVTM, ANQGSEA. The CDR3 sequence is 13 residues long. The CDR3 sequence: CSVEGDDGNTIYF. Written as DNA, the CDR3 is TGCAGCGTTGAAGGAGATGATGGAAACACCATATATTTT.

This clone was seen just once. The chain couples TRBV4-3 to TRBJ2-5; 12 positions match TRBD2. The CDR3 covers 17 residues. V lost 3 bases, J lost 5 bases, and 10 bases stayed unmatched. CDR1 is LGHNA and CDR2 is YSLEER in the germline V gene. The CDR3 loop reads CASSQAPPGTSGETQYF. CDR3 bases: TGCGCCAGCAGCCAGGCCCCCCCCGGGACTAGCGGGGAGACCCAGTACTTC.

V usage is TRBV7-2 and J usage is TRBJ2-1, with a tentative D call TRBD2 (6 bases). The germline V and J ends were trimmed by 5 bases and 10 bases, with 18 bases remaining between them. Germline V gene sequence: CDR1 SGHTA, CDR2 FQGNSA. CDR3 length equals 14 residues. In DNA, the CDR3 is TGTGCCAGCAGCAGTCCCCGACTAGTTTACGAGCAGTTCTTC. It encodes CASSSPRLVYEQFF.

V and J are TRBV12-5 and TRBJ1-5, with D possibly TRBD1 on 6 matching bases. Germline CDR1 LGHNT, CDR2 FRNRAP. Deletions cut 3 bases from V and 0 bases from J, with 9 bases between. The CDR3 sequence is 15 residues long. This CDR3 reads CASGFWTASNQPQHF. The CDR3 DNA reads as TGTGCTAGTGGTTTTTGGACAGCTAGCAATCAGCCCCAGCATTTT.

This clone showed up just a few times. The CDR3 DNA reads TGTGCCAGCAGTCCGGGACAGGGGAACTATGGCTACACCTTC. Its translation: CASSPGQGNYGYTF. This chain joins TRBV6-6 and TRBJ1-2; TRBD1 agrees at 10 bases. The CDR3 runs to 14 residues. V lost 5 bases, J lost 2 bases, and 2 bases stayed unmatched. Germline CDR1 and CDR2: MNHNY and SVGAGI (reference sequence).

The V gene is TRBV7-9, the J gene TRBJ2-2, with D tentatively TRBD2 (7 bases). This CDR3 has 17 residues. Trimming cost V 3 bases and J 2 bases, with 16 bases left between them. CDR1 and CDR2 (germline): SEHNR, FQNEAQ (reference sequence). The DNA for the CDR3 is TGTGCCAGCAGCTTTAGGGAGGGGGGCACCAACACCGGGGAGCTGTTTTTT. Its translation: CASSFREGGTNTGELFF.

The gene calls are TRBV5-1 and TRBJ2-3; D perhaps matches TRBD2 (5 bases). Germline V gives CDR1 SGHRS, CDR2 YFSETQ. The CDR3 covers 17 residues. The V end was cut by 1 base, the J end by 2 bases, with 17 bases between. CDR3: CASSLLRGGPHTDTQYF. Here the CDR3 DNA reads TGCGCCAGCAGCTTGTTACGCGGCGGGCCCCACACAGATACGCAGTATTTT. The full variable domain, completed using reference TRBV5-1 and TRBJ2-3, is KAGVTQTPRYLIKTRGQQVTLSCSPISGHRSVSWYQQTPGQGLQFLFEYFSETQRNKGNFPGRFSGRQFSNSRSEMNVSTLELGDSALYLCASSLLRGGPHTDTQYFGPGTRLTVL.

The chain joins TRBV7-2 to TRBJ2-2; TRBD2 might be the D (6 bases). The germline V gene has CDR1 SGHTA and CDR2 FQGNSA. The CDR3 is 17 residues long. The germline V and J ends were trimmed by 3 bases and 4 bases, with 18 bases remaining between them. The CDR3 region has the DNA TGTGCCAGCAGCTTCATATCGTATGGAGGGTCCACCGGGGAGCTGTTTTTT. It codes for CASSFISYGGSTGELFF.

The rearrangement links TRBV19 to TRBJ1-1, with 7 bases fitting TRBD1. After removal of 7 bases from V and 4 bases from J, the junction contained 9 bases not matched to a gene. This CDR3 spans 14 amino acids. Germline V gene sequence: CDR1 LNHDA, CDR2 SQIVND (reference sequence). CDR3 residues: CASKTDRFATEAFF. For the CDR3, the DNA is TGTGCCAGTAAAACGGACAGGTTTGCCACTGAAGCTTTCTTT.

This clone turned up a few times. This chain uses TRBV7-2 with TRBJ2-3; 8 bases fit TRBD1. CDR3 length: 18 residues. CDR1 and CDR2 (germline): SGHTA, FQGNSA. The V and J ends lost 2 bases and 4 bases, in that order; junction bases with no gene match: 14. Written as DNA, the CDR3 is TGTGCCAGCAGCTTAAAGTACATGGGGACAGGATGGGCAGATACGCAGTATTTT. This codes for CASSLKYMGTGWADTQYF. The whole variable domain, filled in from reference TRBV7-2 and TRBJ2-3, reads GAGVSQSPSNKVTEKGKDVELRCDPISGHTALYWYRQSLGQGLEFLIYFQGNSAPDKSGLPSDRFSAERTGGSVSTLTIQRTQQEDSAVYLCASSLKYMGTGWADTQYFGPGTRLTVL.

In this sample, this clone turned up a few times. The CDR3 nucleotides read TGTGCCAGCAGCTCAGGACTAGCGGGGCCCGGGGAGACCCAGTACTTC. It specifies CASSSGLAGPGETQYF. The chain uses TRBV11-1 and TRBJ2-5, with 12 bases identical to TRBD2. CDR3 length equals 16 residues. Per the germline V gene, CDR1 is SGHAT and CDR2 is FQDESV (reference sequence). Trimming at V came to 4 bases and at J to 5 bases, leaving 8 bases not matched to a gene.

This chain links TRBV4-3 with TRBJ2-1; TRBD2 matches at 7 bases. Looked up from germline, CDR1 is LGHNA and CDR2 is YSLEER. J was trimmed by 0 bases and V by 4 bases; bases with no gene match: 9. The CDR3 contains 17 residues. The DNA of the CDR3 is TGCGCCAGCAGCCGAGAAGCGGGGTTTTCCTCCTACAATGAGCAGTTCTTC. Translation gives CASSREAGFSSYNEQFF.

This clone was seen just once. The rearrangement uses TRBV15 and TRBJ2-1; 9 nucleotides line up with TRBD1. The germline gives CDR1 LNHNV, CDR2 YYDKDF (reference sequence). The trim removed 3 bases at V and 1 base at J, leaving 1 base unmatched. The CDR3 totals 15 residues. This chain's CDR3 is CATSRGTGSYNEQFF. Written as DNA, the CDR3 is TGTGCCACCAGCAGGGGGACAGGGTCCTACAATGAGCAGTTCTTC.